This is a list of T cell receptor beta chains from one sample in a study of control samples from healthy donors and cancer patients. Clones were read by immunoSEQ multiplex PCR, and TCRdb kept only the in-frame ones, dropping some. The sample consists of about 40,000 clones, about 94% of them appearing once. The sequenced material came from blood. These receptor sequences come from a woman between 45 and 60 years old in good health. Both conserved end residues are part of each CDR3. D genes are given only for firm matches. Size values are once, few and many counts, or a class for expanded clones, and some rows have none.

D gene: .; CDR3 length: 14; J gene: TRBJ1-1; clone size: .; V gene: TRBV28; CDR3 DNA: TGTGCCAGCAGTTTAAAACAGAGAAACACTGAAGCTTTCTTT; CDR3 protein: CASSLKQRNTEAFF
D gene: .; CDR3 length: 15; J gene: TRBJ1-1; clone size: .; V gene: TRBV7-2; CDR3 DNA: TGTGCCAGCAGCTTAGAGAAGGCGGCAGACACTGAAGCTTTCTTT; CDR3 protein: CASSLEKAADTEAFF
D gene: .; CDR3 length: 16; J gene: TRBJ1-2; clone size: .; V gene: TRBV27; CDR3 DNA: TGTGCCAGCAGTTTAACCACCGGGTCCCACCTGGGTGGCTACACCTTC; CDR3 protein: CASSLTTGSHLGGYTF
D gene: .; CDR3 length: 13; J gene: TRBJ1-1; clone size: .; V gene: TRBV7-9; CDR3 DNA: TGTGCCAGCAGTCTACAGCCCAACACTGAAGCTTTCTTT; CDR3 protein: CASSLQPNTEAFF
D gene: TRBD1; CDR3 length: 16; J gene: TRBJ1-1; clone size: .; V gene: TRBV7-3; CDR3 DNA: TGTGCCAGCAGCCCACAACCGACAGGGGGCTTTACTGAAGCTTTCTTT; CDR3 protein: CASSPQPTGGFTEAFF
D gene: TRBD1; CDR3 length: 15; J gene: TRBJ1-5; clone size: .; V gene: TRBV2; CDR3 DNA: TGTGCCAGCAGCCGGCAGGGGGTTAGCAATCAGCCCCAGCATTTT; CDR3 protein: CASSRQGVSNQPQHF
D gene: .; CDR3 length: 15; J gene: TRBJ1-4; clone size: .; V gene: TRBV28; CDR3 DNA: TGTGCCAGCAGTTTCTTTCCGGCAACTAATGAAAAACTGTTTTTT; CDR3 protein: CASSFFPATNEKLFF
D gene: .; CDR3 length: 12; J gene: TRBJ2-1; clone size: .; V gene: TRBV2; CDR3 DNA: TGTGCCAGCTATAGCTCCTACAATGAGCAGTTCTTC; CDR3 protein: CASYSSYNEQFF
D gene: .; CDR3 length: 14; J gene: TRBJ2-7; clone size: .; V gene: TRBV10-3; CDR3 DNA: TGTGCCATCAGTCCGACAGTTGTGAACTACGAGCAGTACTTC; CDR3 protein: CAISPTVVNYEQYF
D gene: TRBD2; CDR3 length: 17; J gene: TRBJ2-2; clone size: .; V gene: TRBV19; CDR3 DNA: TGTGCCAGTACCCGTCGTGGCGGGGGACTAGACACCGGGGAGCTGTTTTTT; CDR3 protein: CASTRRGGGLDTGELFF
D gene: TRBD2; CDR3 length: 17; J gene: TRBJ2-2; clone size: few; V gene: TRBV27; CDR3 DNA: TGTGCCAGCAGTTTATATGAGCGGGGGGGCCAAACCGGGGAGCTGTTTTTT; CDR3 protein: CASSLYERGGQTGELFF
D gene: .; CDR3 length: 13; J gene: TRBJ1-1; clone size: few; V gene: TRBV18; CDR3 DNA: TGTGCCAGCTCATCCAACAGGGACACTGAAGCTTTCTTT; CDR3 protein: CASSSNRDTEAFF
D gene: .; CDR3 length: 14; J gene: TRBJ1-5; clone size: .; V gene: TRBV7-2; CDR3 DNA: TGTGCCAGCAGCTCATTGGGGTACAATCAGCCCCAGCATTTT; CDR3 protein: CASSSLGYNQPQHF
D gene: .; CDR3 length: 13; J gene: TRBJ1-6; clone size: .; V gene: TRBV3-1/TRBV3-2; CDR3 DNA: TGTGCCAGCAGCCAAGGTTTAGGAAAACCCCTCCACTTT; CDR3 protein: CASSQGLGKPLHF
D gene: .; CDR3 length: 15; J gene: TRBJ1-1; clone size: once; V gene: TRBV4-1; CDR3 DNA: TGCGCCAGCAGCCAAGCAACCCGGGGCCGGACTGAAGCTTTCTTT; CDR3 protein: CASSQATRGRTEAFF
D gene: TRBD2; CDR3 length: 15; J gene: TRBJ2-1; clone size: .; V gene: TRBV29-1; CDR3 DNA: TGCAGCGTTACTAGCGGGGGGGGAAAAATCAGTGAGCAGTTCTTC; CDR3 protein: CSVTSGGGKISEQFF
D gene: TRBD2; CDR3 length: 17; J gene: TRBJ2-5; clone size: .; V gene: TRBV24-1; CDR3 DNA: TGTGCCACCAGTGATTTGGGGAGCGGGGTCCTCCAAGAGACCCAGTACTTC; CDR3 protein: CATSDLGSGVLQETQYF
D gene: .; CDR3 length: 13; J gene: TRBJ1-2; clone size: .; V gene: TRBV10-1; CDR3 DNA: TGCGCCAGCAGTGAGGGCCCTATCTATGGCTACACCTTC; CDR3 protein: CASSEGPIYGYTF
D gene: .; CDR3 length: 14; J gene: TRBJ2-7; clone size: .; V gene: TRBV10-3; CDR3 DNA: TGTGCCATCAGTGAGTCGGCGGCAGCCTACGAGCAGTACTTC; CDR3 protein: CAISESAAAYEQYF
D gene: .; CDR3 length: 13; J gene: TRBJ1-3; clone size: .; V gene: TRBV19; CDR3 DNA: TGTGCCAGTAGTATTAAATCGGGAAACACCATATATTTT; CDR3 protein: CASSIKSGNTIYF
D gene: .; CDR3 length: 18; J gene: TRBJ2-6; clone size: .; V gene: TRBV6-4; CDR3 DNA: TGTGCCAGCAGTGACTCGATGTACGGGGGTTCTGGGGCCAACGTCCTGACTTTC; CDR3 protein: CASSDSMYGGSGANVLTF
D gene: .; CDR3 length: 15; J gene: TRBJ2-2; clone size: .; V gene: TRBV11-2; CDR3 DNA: TGTGCCAGCAGCAACGGGACCCGGCCAACCGGGGAGCTGTTTTTT; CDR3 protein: CASSNGTRPTGELFF
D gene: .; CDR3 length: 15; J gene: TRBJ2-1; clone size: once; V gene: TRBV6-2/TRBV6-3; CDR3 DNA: TGTGCCAGCAGCCAGAGCGGTCCCGTTTACAATGAGCAGTTCTTC; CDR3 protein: CASSQSGPVYNEQFF
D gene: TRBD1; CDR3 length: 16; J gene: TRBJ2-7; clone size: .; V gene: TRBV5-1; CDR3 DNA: TGCGCCAGCAGCCAGCAGGGGGCCTTCCCCCATGCCGAGCAGTACTTC; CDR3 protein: CASSQQGAFPHAEQYF
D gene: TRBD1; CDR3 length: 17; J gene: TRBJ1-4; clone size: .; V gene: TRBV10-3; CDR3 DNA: TGTGCCATCAGTGAGTCCCGCTCCGGGACAGGGGGTGAAAAACTGTTTTTT; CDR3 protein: CAISESRSGTGGEKLFF
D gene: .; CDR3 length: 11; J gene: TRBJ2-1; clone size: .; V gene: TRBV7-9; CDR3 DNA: TGTGCCAGCAGCCCGGGATTTGAGCAGTTCTTC; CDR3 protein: CASSPGFEQFF
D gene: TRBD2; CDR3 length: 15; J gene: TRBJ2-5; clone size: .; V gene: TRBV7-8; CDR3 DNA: TGTGCCAGCAGCAGAGGGACTAGCAGGGGGGAGACCCAGTACTTC; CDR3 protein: CASSRGTSRGETQYF
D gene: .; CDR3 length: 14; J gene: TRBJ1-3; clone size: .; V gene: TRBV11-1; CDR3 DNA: TGTGCCAGCAGCTCTTTTGACTCTGGAAACACCATATATTTT; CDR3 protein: CASSSFDSGNTIYF
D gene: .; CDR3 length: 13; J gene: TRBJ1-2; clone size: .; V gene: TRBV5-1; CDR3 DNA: TGCGCCAGCAGCTTACAGGGTGAGGGTGGCTACACCTTC; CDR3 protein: CASSLQGEGGYTF
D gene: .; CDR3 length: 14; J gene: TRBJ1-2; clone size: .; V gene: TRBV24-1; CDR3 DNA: TGTGCCACCAGTGATATGGACGAGAACTATGGCTACACCTTC; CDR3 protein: CATSDMDENYGYTF
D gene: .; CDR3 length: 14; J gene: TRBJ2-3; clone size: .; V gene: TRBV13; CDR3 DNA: TGTGCCAGCAGCTTAAACCAGGGTATAGATACGCAGTATTTT; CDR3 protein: CASSLNQGIDTQYF
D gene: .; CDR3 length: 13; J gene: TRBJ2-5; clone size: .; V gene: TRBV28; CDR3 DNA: TGTGCCAGCAGTTTAGAGGCGGTAAAGACCCAGTACTTC; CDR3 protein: CASSLEAVKTQYF